Reported below is one TCR beta chain. Trimming removed 4 bases from V and 5 bases from J, with 17 bases in between. Germline assignment: CDR1 MGHRA and CDR2 YSYEKL. The CDR3 loop spans 15 amino acids. The data belong to a study of OX40 agonist ivuxolimab in advanced cancers. Only in-frame clones appear in the TCRdb table, and some are missing; sequencing was by immunoSEQ multiplex PCR. The table shows roughly 50,000 clones, with more than 85% occurring only once. The rearrangement joins TRBV4-1 to TRBJ1-1; D is possibly TRBD1 (6 bases). The sample here was CD4+ or CD8+ T cells sorted from blood, taken in a trial of the OX40 agonist ivuxolimab. The sequence was obtained from an adult with an advanced solid tumor such as melanoma, head and neck, liver or kidney cancer. CDR3 nucleotide sequence: TGCGCCAGCAGCCCCAAGGCGGGGGCGGGGACTGAAGCTTTCTTT. Translated: CASSPKAGAGTEAFF.